The TCR beta chain described here comes from a study of PD-1 blockade in classical Hodgkin lymphoma. General study points: Compared with healthy donors, newly diagnosed patients reportedly showed lower baseline TCR diversity. The study found complete responders had baseline diversity similar to newly diagnosed patients. Whereas CD4+ TCR diversity had risen significantly by C4D1, CD8+ TCR diversity had not.

Each patient's relapse followed autologous stem cell transplantation, and brentuximab vedotin exposure varied. In regard to this clone: What it binds is unknown.

Data came from immunoSEQ multiplex PCR; TCRdb stores just in-frame clones and leaves some out. Here the sample spans 95,000 to 100,000 clones, roughly 90% being singletons. This receptor was taken from a human donor with classical Hodgkin lymphoma. The source was peripheral blood mononuclear cells (PBMCs), collected before the second cycle of nivolumab.

This chain's CDR3 is CAWSTQNTGELFF. In nucleotides, the CDR3 is TGTGCCTGGAGTACACAGAACACCGGGGAGCTGTTTTTT. The chain combines TRBV30 with TRBJ2-2; unclear D gene. Germline assignment: CDR1 GTSNPN and CDR2 SVGIG (reference sequence). Deletions cut 2 bases from V and 1 base from J, with 5 bases between. CDR3 length: 13 residues.